Listed below are T cell receptor beta chains from one sample, sequenced in a study of blood T cell repertoires in COVID-19. Method: immunoSEQ multiplex PCR; TCRdb's copy keeps in-frame clones and lacks some. The data hold 350,000 to 400,000 clones, with 90% to 95% observed a single time. Material for sequencing was PBMCs or T cells enriched from blood (not recorded which). These receptor sequences come from a woman aged 35 to 49 who had been exposed to COVID-19. Both conserved end residues are part of each CDR3. The order of the fields is J gene, D gene, V gene, clone size, CDR3 protein, CDR3 DNA. D genes are given only for firm matches. Part of the rows lack a size; the others show once, few, many or a class for expanded clones.

>TRBJ1-1|NA|TRBV21-1|NA
CASSKVGDRGNTEAFF
TGTGCCAGCAGCAAAGTAGGGGACAGGGGGAACACTGAAGCTTTCTTT
>TRBJ2-1|TRBD2|TRBV10-2|NA
CASSVLEASGRAYGEQFF
TGCGCCAGCAGTGTTCTCGAGGCTAGCGGGAGGGCGTATGGTGAGCAGTTCTTC
>TRBJ1-2|NA|TRBV5-1|once
CASRLNRLNYGYTF
TGCGCCAGCAGACTCAACAGGCTTAACTATGGCTACACCTTC
>TRBJ2-7|NA|TRBV28|NA
CASSARTVVNEQYF
TGTGCCAGCAGTGCCAGGACAGTCGTCAACGAGCAGTACTTC
>TRBJ2-4|TRBD2|TRBV15|NA
CATSNWRLAGSKNIQYF
TGTGCCACCAGCAACTGGCGACTAGCGGGGTCCAAAAACATTCAGTACTTC
>TRBJ2-7|TRBD2|TRBV10-3|NA
CAISDPGLAGFQYF
TGTGCCATCAGTGACCCGGGACTAGCGGGATTTCAGTACTTC
>TRBJ2-1|NA|TRBV4-1|NA
CASSQGRSGAYNEQFF
TGCGCCAGCAGCCAAGGTCGGAGCGGAGCCTACAATGAGCAGTTCTTC
>TRBJ2-7|TRBD2|TRBV29-1|few
CSVGAPGGEQYF
TGCAGCGTCGGAGCGCCGGGGGGCGAGCAGTACTTC
>TRBJ1-2|NA|TRBV24-1|NA
CATSRGYGYTF
TGTGCCACCAGCCGGGGGTACGGCTACACCTTC
>TRBJ1-2|NA|TRBV5-1|NA
CASSRREGVDGYTF
TGCGCCAGCAGCCGTCGTGAAGGGGTCGATGGCTACACCTTC
>TRBJ1-2|TRBD1|TRBV7-8|NA
CASSAQGLYGYTF
TGTGCCAGCAGCGCACAGGGGCTCTATGGCTACACCTTC
>TRBJ1-2|TRBD1|TRBV30|NA
CAWSKAGGGIYGYTF
TGTGCCTGGAGCAAAGCAGGGGGCGGGATATATGGCTACACCTTC
>TRBJ2-1|NA|TRBV7-3|NA
CASSPWRGGVGDNEQFF
TGTGCCAGCAGCCCGTGGAGGGGGGGCGTGGGCGACAATGAGCAGTTCTTC
>TRBJ1-1|NA|TRBV30|NA
CAWGRSGTEAFF
TGTGCCTGGGGAAGGTCGGGAACTGAAGCTTTCTTT
>TRBJ2-5|TRBD1|TRBV5-4|NA
CASSSYETGEETQYF
TGTGCCAGCAGCTCCTATGAGACAGGGGAAGAGACCCAGTACTTC
>TRBJ2-5|TRBD2|TRBV10-1|NA
CASSESGTSLYETQYF
TGCGCCAGCAGTGAGTCAGGGACTAGCCTTTACGAGACCCAGTACTTC
>TRBJ1-5|NA|TRBV6-4|once
CASSDSPGRPQHF
TGTGCCAGCAGTGACTCCCCAGGGCGGCCCCAGCATTTT
>TRBJ2-2|NA|TRBV24-1|NA
CATSARGGNTGELFF
TGTGCCACCAGTGCTAGGGGGGGGAACACCGGGGAGCTGTTTTTT
>TRBJ1-1|NA|TRBV30|many
CAWTRQRNTEAFF
TGTGCCTGGACGAGACAGAGGAACACTGAAGCTTTCTTT
>TRBJ2-3|TRBD1|TRBV2|NA
CASSPPGQGLSYTQYF
TGTGCCAGCAGTCCTCCGGGACAGGGTCTCTCCTATACGCAGTATTTT
>TRBJ2-7|TRBD2|TRBV19|NA
CASSIGSGGSYEQYF
TGTGCCAGTAGTATCGGTAGCGGGGGCTCCTACGAGCAGTACTTC
>TRBJ1-6|NA|TRBV9|NA
CASSVGWGDNSPLHF
TGTGCCAGCAGCGTGGGTTGGGGAGATAATTCACCCCTCCACTTT
>TRBJ2-7|NA|TRBV5-4|NA
CASSLGGGSYEQYF
TGTGCCAGCAGCTTGGGAGGGGGCTCCTACGAGCAGTACTTC
>TRBJ2-7|TRBD2|TRBV11-3|NA
CASSLVEAGEGYEQYF
TGTGCCAGCAGCTTAGTTGAGGCGGGAGAGGGTTACGAGCAGTACTTC
>TRBJ2-3|TRBD2|TRBV24-1|NA
CATSGERGPQYF
TGTGCCACCAGTGGAGAGCGGGGGCCCCAGTATTTT
>TRBJ1-2|NA|TRBV7-2|NA
CASSSGLYGYTF
TGTGCCAGCAGCTCGGGTCTTTATGGCTACACCTTC
>TRBJ2-3|NA|TRBV24-1|NA
CATSDPGRGPDTQYF
TGTGCCACCAGTGACCCTGGCAGGGGCCCAGATACGCAGTATTTT
>TRBJ1-2|NA|TRBV4-1|NA
CASSQEENGFYGYTF
TGCGCCAGCAGCCAAGAGGAGAACGGATTCTATGGCTACACCTTC
>TRBJ2-1|TRBD1|TRBV2|NA
CASRPDRGRVNEQFF
TGTGCCAGCAGGCCTGACAGGGGGCGCGTAAATGAGCAGTTCTTC
>TRBJ2-1|NA|TRBV10-2|NA
CASSPDSSYNEQFF
TGCGCCAGCAGTCCGGACAGTTCCTACAATGAGCAGTTCTTC